This TCR beta chain was identified during a study of cytomegalovirus exposure and HLA in healthy donors. Study-wide results and caveats: The presence/absence work took it that sequencing depth was about the same across donors. In a later analysis, donors in an Asian-associated ancestry cluster reportedly had fewer N-insertions in productive TCRs than the cohort mean.

With regard to this clone: As yet, its antigen is unknown.

Germline-derived CDR1 and CDR2 are MGHRA and YSYEKL. Unmatched junction bases numbered 6, after V lost 3 bases and J lost 3 bases. The CDR3 extends over 15 amino acids. 13 Jbeta primers and 60 Vbeta primers were used for the PCR. Sequencing was performed with immunoSEQ multiplex PCR; in TCRdb, only in-frame clones are kept and a portion is missing. The profile covers 130,000 to 150,000 clones, with more than 60% appearing a single time and around 13% taken by the ten largest. The sample consisted of PBMCs. V and J are TRBV4-1 and TRBJ2-7, with 9 bases identical to TRBD2. This TCR was recovered from a man aged 40-49 years in good health and CMV-seropositive. In DNA, the CDR3 is TGCGCCAGCAGCCAGTTTAGCGGGAGTTACTACGAGCAGTACTTC. It is translated as CASSQFSGSYYEQYF.